The 29 T cell receptor beta chains below were found in one sample sequenced in a study of shared clonotypes between healthy human individuals. The repertoire was sequenced with immunoSEQ multiplex PCR; TCRdb's copy has only in-frame clones and lacks some. The profile shows about 1.1 million clones, 70% to 80% of them singletons. Sequences were obtained from memory CD4+ T cells from PBMCs. Subset described: CD45RA-negative fraction. The receptors come from a man in his late teens or twenties in good health. Some clones in this sample may be carry-over from other donors' samples.

In its sample, this clone was seen a few times. The V gene is TRBV21-1, the J gene TRBJ1-5; no check of the table's D call, TRBD1, against the DNA was made. TRBV21-1 has pseudogene status. The CDR3 runs 20 residues. The DNA of the CDR3 is TGTGCCAGCAGCAAAGCGCTTCCGGAGTCTGGACACCTTGGGAATCAGCCCCAGCATTTT. It yields the protein CASSKALPESGHLGNQPQHF.

This chain uses TRBV18 with TRBJ2-3; 12 nucleotides line up with TRBD1. Germline V gene lookup returns CDR1 KGHSH and CDR2 LQKENI. The CDR3 extends over 18 amino acids. V lost 3 bases, J lost 4 bases, and 11 bases stayed unmatched. CDR3 sequence (DNA): TGTGCCAGCTCACCTTTTCGGGACAGGGGGCGTTGGGCAGATACGCAGTATTTT. It encodes CASSPFRDRGRWADTQYF.

The chain joins TRBV7-3 to TRBJ2-1; the D is unclear. This CDR3 is built from 13 residues. Trimming took off 3 bases at V and 2 bases at J, with 5 bases between the two ends. CDR1 and CDR2 (germline): SGHTA, FQGTGA. CDR3 DNA sequence: TGTGCCAGCAGCTTGTCCCCCTACAATGAGCAGTTCTTC. It translates to CASSLSPYNEQFF.

This clone was seen a single time. V usage is TRBV11-2 and J usage is TRBJ2-7, with a tentative D call TRBD1 (6 bases). The germline V gene has CDR1 SGHAT and CDR2 FQNNGV. V was pared by 3 bases and J by 5 bases, with 17 bases between. The CDR3 totals 15 residues. The CDR3 loop is CASSLGRGPFDEQYF. CDR3 DNA: TGTGCCAGCAGCTTGGGCAGGGGCCCTTTCGACGAGCAGTACTTC.

The chain links TRBV2 to TRBJ2-2, with TRBD2 matching over 10 bases. The CDR3 has 16 amino acids. V shed 7 bases, J shed 3 bases, and the junction held 8 bases outside the gene matches. Germline V gene sequence: CDR1 SNHLY, CDR2 FYNNEI. CDR3 coding DNA: TGTGCCAGCAATCTACCGGGACTAGCGTACACCGGGGAGCTGTTTTTT. This translates into CASNLPGLAYTGELFF.

This clone was seen a single time. The rearrangement joins TRBV27 to TRBJ1-2; D is uncertain. Germline V lookup: CDR1 MNHEY, CDR2 SMNVEV (reference sequence). Trimming stripped 5 bases from V and 4 bases from J, with 11 bases between. The CDR3 is made up of 13 amino acids. The CDR3 loop is CASSPSSRYGYTF. CDR3 sequence (DNA): TGTGCCAGCAGTCCGAGTAGCCGCTATGGCTACACCTTC.

The chain combines TRBV15 with TRBJ2-7; D may match TRBD1 or TRBD2 (5 bases each). The CDR3 spans 16 residues. Germline lookup yields CDR1 LNHNV and CDR2 YYDKDF (reference sequence). Between the trimmed V and J ends, which lost 3 bases and 6 bases, there was a span of 21 bases. For the CDR3, the DNA is TGTGCCACCAGCAGCAGGATAGGCTTGGGGACGCGCGAGCAGTACTTC. Residues: CATSSRIGLGTREQYF.

V and J are TRBV7-6 and TRBJ2-1; 7 bases agree with TRBD2. The CDR3 consists of 16 residues. The V gene's germline CDR1 is SGHVS and CDR2 FNYEAQ. Trimming removed 0 bases from V and 5 bases from J; junction bases left unmatched: 7. The DNA for the CDR3 is TGTGCCAGCAGCTTAGCTATAGCGGGTGGTCACAATGAGCAGTTCTTC. Protein product: CASSLAIAGGHNEQFF. Combining the CDR3 with reference TRBV7-6 and TRBJ2-1 gives the whole variable domain GAGVSQSPRYKVTKRGQDVALRCDPISGHVSLYWYRQALGQGPEFLTYFNYEAQQDKSGLPNDRFSAERPEGSISTLTIQRTEQRDSAMYRCASSLAIAGGHNEQFFGPGTRLTVL.

V is TRBV7-2 and J is TRBJ2-5, with D uncertain. Trimming pared 3 bases from V and 5 bases from J, leaving 10 bases between. CDR3 length equals 13 residues. Germline loops: CDR1 SGHTA, CDR2 FQGNSA. For the CDR3, the DNA is TGTGCCAGCAGCTTCATCCCCTCGGAGACCCAGTACTTC. It translates to CASSFIPSETQYF.

V usage is TRBV14 and J usage is TRBJ2-3; TRBD2 agrees at 7 bases. The CDR3 spans 15 residues. The germline gives CDR1 SGHDN, CDR2 FVKESK. Trimming at V came to 4 bases and at J to 1 base, leaving 5 bases not matched to a gene. CDR3 protein: CASSRRGRGTDTQYF. The CDR3 nucleotides are TGTGCCAGCAGCCGACGGGGGAGGGGCACAGATACGCAGTATTTT.

The chain recombines TRBV21-1 with TRBJ1-1; the table's TRBD1 call for D was not verified on the DNA. TRBV21-1 is listed as a pseudogene. There are 17 residues in the CDR3. CDR3 DNA sequence: TGTGCCAGCAGCAAAGCGCGGACAGGGGGCAAAGACACTGAAGCTTTCTTT. Its translation: CASSKARTGGKDTEAFF.

The gene calls are TRBV30 and TRBJ2-2, with no clear D. The ends were cut back, 6 bases at V and 3 bases at J, with 14 bases in the middle. Germline assignment: CDR1 GTSNPN and CDR2 SVGIG (reference sequence). There are 14 residues in the CDR3. CDR3 residues: CACLEERYTGELFF. Written as DNA, the CDR3 is TGTGCCTGCCTTGAGGAAAGGTACACCGGGGAGCTGTTTTTT.

The V and J genes are TRBV7-9 and TRBJ2-7, with 13 positions matching TRBD2. This CDR3 contains 14 residues. The germline CDR1 and CDR2 sequences are SEHNR and FQNEAQ (reference sequence). Trimming at V came to 4 bases and at J to 6 bases, leaving 3 bases not matched to a gene. The CDR3 DNA reads TGTGCCAGCAGCTGGACTAGCGGGAGAAGCGAGCAGTACTTC. It is translated as CASSWTSGRSEQYF.

The chain carries TRBV6-1 and TRBJ1-5; 7 nucleotides match TRBD1. Trimming removed 5 bases from V and 3 bases from J; junction bases left unmatched: 4. CDR1 is MNHNS and CDR2 is SASEGT in the germline V gene. The CDR3 contains 14 residues. The CDR3 sequence is CASSPTGNNQPQHF. The CDR3 region has the DNA TGTGCCAGCAGTCCGACAGGGAACAATCAGCCCCAGCATTTT.

This chain uses TRBV6-5 with TRBJ2-4; 7 positions match TRBD2. Germline loops: CDR1 MNHEY, CDR2 SVGAGI. The CDR3 has 16 residues. The junction had 5 bases not matched to a gene; V was cut back by 2 bases and J by 1 base. The DNA of the CDR3 is TGTGCCAGCAGTTACGGGGGGGGTGGTGCCAAAAACATTCAGTACTTC. Protein product: CASSYGGGGAKNIQYF.

The sample holds a few counts of this clone. A much larger clone differs from this one at a single base, so this may be a read error. Other DNA variants within this sample encode the same CDR3. The V gene is TRBV19, the J gene TRBJ2-1; D ambiguous. Germline V gene lookup returns CDR1 LNHDA and CDR2 SQIVND (reference sequence). The CDR3 sequence is 14 residues long. V lost 3 bases and J 4 bases, leaving 10 bases between the germline ends. CDR3 amino acids: CASSIGLLYNEQFF. The DNA of the CDR3 is TGTGCCAGTAGTATTGGTCTACTGTACAATGAGCAGTTCTTC. Filled out from reference TRBV19 and TRBJ2-1, the complete variable domain reads DGGITQSPKYLFRKEGQNVTLSCEQNLNHDAMYWYRQDPGQGLRLIYYSQIVNDFQKGDIAEGYSVSREKKESFPLTVTSAQKNPTAFYLCASSIGLLYNEQFFGPGTRLTVL.

V gene TRBV5-5 combines with J gene TRBJ2-6; the D is unclear. The CDR3 contains 16 residues. V was trimmed by 3 bases and J by 0 bases, leaving 10 bases between them. CDR1 and CDR2 (germline): SGHKS, YYEKEE (reference sequence). CDR3 amino acids: CASSSIPSSGANVLTF. DNA of the CDR3: TGTGCCAGCAGCTCGATACCCAGCTCTGGGGCCAACGTCCTGACTTTC.

The genes are TRBV7-8 and TRBJ1-5; D remains unclear. Per the germline V gene, CDR1 is SGHVS and CDR2 is FQNEAQ. Trimming pared 5 bases from V and 0 bases from J, leaving 14 bases between. The CDR3 totals 16 residues. The CDR3 is CASSPGKTYSNQPQHF. CDR3 in DNA: TGTGCCAGCAGCCCTGGGAAGACGTATAGCAATCAGCCCCAGCATTTT. Using reference TRBV7-8 and TRBJ1-5 for the parts outside the CDR3, the full variable domain is GAGVSQSPRYKVAKRGQDVALRCDPISGHVSLFWYQQALGQGPEFLTYFQNEAQLDKSGLPSDRFFAERPEGSVSTLKIQRTQQEDSAVYLCASSPGKTYSNQPQHFGDGTRLSIL.

With regard to this clone: A far bigger clonotype differs at one base, so this is likely a read error. The V and J genes are TRBV11-1 and TRBJ1-1; unclear D gene. This CDR3 has 12 amino acids. V gave up 2 bases and J gave up 2 bases, with 3 bases separating them. Germline CDR1 reads SGHAT; CDR2 reads FQDESV (reference sequence). CDR3 residues: CASSLLNTEAFF. CDR3 nucleotide sequence: TGTGCCAGCAGCTTATTAAACACTGAAGCTTTCTTT.

This sequence joins TRBV14 and TRBJ2-1; the D is unclear. V was pared by 4 bases and J by 7 bases, with 14 bases between. From germline, CDR1 is SGHDN and CDR2 FVKESK. CDR3 length: 14 amino acids. CDR3 in DNA: TGTGCCAGCAGCCTCCTGGGCCCCGGGAATGAGCAGTTCTTC. This codes for CASSLLGPGNEQFF. Supplemented by reference TRBV14 and TRBJ2-1, the full variable domain reads EAGVTQFPSHSVIEKGQTVTLRCDPISGHDNLYWYRRVMGKEIKFLLHFVKESKQDESGMPNNRFLAERTGGTYSTLKVQPAELEDSGVYFCASSLLGPGNEQFFGPGTRLTVL.

V gene TRBV9 combines with J gene TRBJ2-2, with 9 bases aligning to TRBD1. From germline, CDR1 is SGDLS and CDR2 YYNGEE. V dropped 0 bases and J dropped 5; count of bases not matched to a gene: 2. CDR3 length: 15 amino acids. CDR3 protein: CASSVGDRETGELFF. CDR3 in DNA: TGTGCCAGCAGCGTAGGGGACAGGGAAACCGGGGAGCTGTTTTTT.

The chain has TRBV14 and TRBJ2-2; 9 positions match TRBD1. The CDR3 is made up of 18 amino acids. V was clipped by 2 bases and J by 2 bases; unmatched bases: 9. Per the germline V gene, CDR1 is SGHDN and CDR2 is FVKESK. CDR3 amino acids: CASSQYGRGQGNTGELFF. The CDR3 DNA is TGTGCCAGCAGCCAATATGGTCGGGGACAGGGAAACACCGGGGAGCTGTTTTTT.

The chain joins TRBV2 to TRBJ2-2, with D tentatively TRBD1 (5 bases). The germline gives CDR1 SNHLY, CDR2 FYNNEI. V dropped 6 bases and J dropped 7 bases, with 18 bases sitting between them. The CDR3 loop spans 15 amino acids. CDR3 region: CASSGQGNLIGELFF. DNA of the CDR3: TGTGCCAGCAGCGGTCAGGGAAACTTGATCGGGGAGCTGTTTTTT.

CDR3 in amino acids: CASSLAPALSGNTIYF. In nucleotides, the CDR3 is TGCGCCAGCAGCTTGGCCCCCGCTCTCTCTGGAAACACCATATATTTT. The gene calls are TRBV5-1 and TRBJ1-3; unclear D gene. Germline assignment: CDR1 SGHRS and CDR2 YFSETQ. This CDR3 is built from 16 residues. Deletions cut 0 bases from V and 0 bases from J, with 10 bases between.

This clone was counted only a few times. Other DNA sequences in the sample encode the same CDR3. CDR3 sequence (DNA): TGTGCCAGCAGCTTAGGTCGAGGCGAGCAGTACTTC. It codes for CASSLGRGEQYF. The chain combines TRBV7-2 with TRBJ2-7; no definite D call. Between the trimmed V and J ends, which lost 1 base and 6 bases, there was a span of 7 bases. This CDR3 is built from 12 residues. Per germline, CDR1 SGHTA and CDR2 FQGNSA. Filled out from reference TRBV7-2 and TRBJ2-7, the complete variable domain reads GAGVSQSPSNKVTEKGKDVELRCDPISGHTALYWYRQSLGQGLEFLIYFQGNSAPDKSGLPSDRFSAERTGGSVSTLTIQRTQQEDSAVYLCASSLGRGEQYFGPGTRLTVT.

This chain joins TRBV5-1 and TRBJ2-5, with D hard to call. CDR3 length: 17 residues. V lost 0 bases, J lost 0 bases, and 15 bases lay in between. The germline gives CDR1 SGHRS, CDR2 YFSETQ. The CDR3 loop is CASSLESGPRYQETQYF. The DNA of the CDR3 is TGCGCCAGCAGCTTGGAGTCAGGTCCTAGATACCAAGAGACCCAGTACTTC.

V usage is TRBV4-1 and J usage is TRBJ1-5; D not certain. Germline assignment: CDR1 MGHRA and CDR2 YSYEKL. The V and J ends lost 0 bases and 7 bases respectively, with 16 bases between them. This CDR3 has 16 residues. CDR3 region: CASSQDPGVREQPQHF. In DNA form, the CDR3 reads TGCGCCAGCAGCCAAGATCCAGGAGTGAGGGAACAGCCCCAGCATTTT.

The J gene is TRBJ2-7, the V gene TRBV7-3; possible D gene TRBD2, 6 bases. This CDR3 spans 14 amino acids. Per germline, CDR1 SGHTA and CDR2 FQGTGA. Trimming removed 5 bases from V and 3 bases from J, with 14 bases in between. CDR3 coding DNA: TGTGCCAGCAGCCCCGGAGGAGGGCACTACGAGCAGTACTTC. Translation: CASSPGGGHYEQYF.

In regard to this clone: Other nucleotide sequences in the sample specify the same CDR3. The chain couples TRBV28 to TRBJ1-5, with D unresolved. There are 12 residues in the CDR3. Germline V gene sequence: CDR1 MDHEN, CDR2 SYDVKM. Trimming took off 5 bases at V and 7 bases at J, with 9 bases between the two ends. The CDR3 here is CASSPIRQPQHF. The CDR3 DNA reads TGTGCCAGCAGTCCCATAAGGCAGCCCCAGCATTTT.